This T cell receptor (beta chain) was captured by sequencing in a study of blood T cells in healthy people across ages (dated by TCRdb to the mid-2010s). For context, the study as a whole: In model experiments, roughly one uniquely barcoded TCR beta cDNA molecule per two T cells was captured by template switching. Age-related changes in TCR beta repertoire diversity were measured in the study by deep sequencing normalized with unique cDNA molecular identifiers. The donors were divided into four age groups: young (average approximately 17 years), middle-aged (about 40), aged (62) and long-lived (about 79). To avoid experimental bias, donors of different ages were randomly spread across the sequencing lanes. For two donors (one aged 18 to 29 and one aged 80 or older), the study analyzed two additional independent replicas of 1 million unique cDNA reads from the same blood draw.

The sample holds a few counts of this clonotype. Its antigen has not been determined. No per-base quality is available; no much larger clone lies one base away. V is cut by 0 bases and J by 4 bases, and the space between the germline ends is 16 bases. The CDR3 starts with the cysteine, ends with the phenylalanine, and has 17 residues. The DNA shown is the 51-base CDR3, in frame from base 1. Sequences LGHDT (CDR1) and YNNKEL (CDR2) are obtained from the germline V gene (reference sequence). Systemically healthy Caucasian individuals from Russia, 35 to 40 in total and aged about 6 to 100 years, were included as donors. Ten milliliters of peripheral blood were drawn from each donor into EDTA-treated Vacutainer tubes. Ficoll-Paque density-gradient centrifugation was used to isolate PBMCs, with at least 7 million per sample. Total RNA was extracted from PBMCs with Trizol reagent, with at least 5 micrograms obtained per sample. Naive CD45RAhigh/CD27high T cell percentages were measured by flow cytometry on a PBMC aliquot from every donor.

Findings and caveats that apply to the study as a whole: The CMV infection status of donors was not known, potentially confounding age-related changes in expanded clonotypes. The long-lived group showed more naive CD4+ T cells, fewer expanded clones and increased TCR diversity than the aged group, suggesting age selection. Conclusive comparison of naive and antigen-experienced compartments was prevented by the profiling of bulk unsorted PBMCs. As age increased, observed TCR beta diversity per million T cells dropped in a roughly linear way, and a significant reduction was already evident by age 40. Observed TCR beta diversity correlated strongly with the percentage of naive T cells measured by flow cytometry. Total diversity estimates from one million sequenced T cells were considered lower bounds and underestimates.

The library was built by means of 5' RACE. These reads were obtained on an Illumina HiSeq 2500. A second PCR of roughly 7 to 12 cycles was run with a J-beta primer mix and a sample-barcoded 5' primer. A unique molecular identifier was introduced onto each TCR beta cDNA molecule by a template-switch 5' adaptor carrying 12 random nucleotides. At least 2.5 million CDR3-containing paired-end reads were obtained from each sample. The Mint cDNA synthesis kit, primed by a TRBC-specific oligonucleotide, was used to synthesize first-strand cDNA from all RNA. All cDNA was treated with uracil-DNA glycosylase and then went through a first 18-cycle PCR with the universal primers M1SS and BC2_uni_R. From the authors' description of their analysis: For normalization, 1 million high-quality reads, each with a distinct molecular identifier, were randomly selected from each sample. Instead of being binned into consensus sequences, reads that shared molecular identifiers were thrown out. MiTCR, run with a Q25 quality threshold and the strictest error-elimination algorithm, handled CDR3 identification, clonotype clustering and error correction. A nonparametric unseen species model using Euler transformation provided a lower-bound estimate of total TCR beta diversity. The public reads were quality trimmed at Q25 with fastp and then assembled into clones with MiXCR by TCRdb, keeping productive beta chains. CDR3 protein sequences are deduplicated, and each keeps its most common genes and DNA. The V and J calls reflect TCRdb's pipeline rather than the authors' work. Counted in this sample were 710,000 or so distinct CDR3 sequences; 32% of them appeared once. The ten largest account for 15% of the sample.

The chain employs TRBV3-1 and TRBJ1-5; the D gene is possibly TRBD1, with 6 bases matching. This TCR was sampled from a woman aged 80 or over in good health. Donor details come from another sample of the same person, matched by shared clones. The sequencing input was blood. The CDR3 corresponds to CASSQDFGTLENQPQHF. The nucleotides read TGTGCCAGCAGCCAAGATTTCGGGACACTAGAGAATCAGCCCCAGCATTTT.